This T cell receptor beta chain comes out of a study of cytomegalovirus exposure and HLA in healthy donors. Study-wide results and limits: When analyzed later, a missense DCLRE1C variant was found to be linked to TCR beta V- and J-gene trimming. The study put 150 or so TCR beta chains on its list as cytomegalovirus-associated.

This clone was recorded a few times. Its antigen is unknown. The V gene's germline CDR1 is MNHNS and CDR2 SASEGT. This CDR3 comprises 14 residues. After removal of 10 bases from V and 5 bases from J, the junction contained 14 bases not matched to a gene. PCR was performed using 60 Vbeta and 13 Jbeta primers. Here immunoSEQ multiplex PCR was the method, and the copy in TCRdb shows in-frame clones only, minus some. The table shows about 130,000 clones, with about 68% occurring only once. The sequenced sample was PBMCs. This rearrangement joins TRBV6-1 to TRBJ2-7, with 7 bases fitting TRBD2. This TCR was recovered from a human donor in good health. The CDR3 protein is CATHVGWEGNEQYF. Here the CDR3 DNA reads TGTGCCACCCACGTAGGGTGGGAGGGCAACGAGCAGTACTTC.